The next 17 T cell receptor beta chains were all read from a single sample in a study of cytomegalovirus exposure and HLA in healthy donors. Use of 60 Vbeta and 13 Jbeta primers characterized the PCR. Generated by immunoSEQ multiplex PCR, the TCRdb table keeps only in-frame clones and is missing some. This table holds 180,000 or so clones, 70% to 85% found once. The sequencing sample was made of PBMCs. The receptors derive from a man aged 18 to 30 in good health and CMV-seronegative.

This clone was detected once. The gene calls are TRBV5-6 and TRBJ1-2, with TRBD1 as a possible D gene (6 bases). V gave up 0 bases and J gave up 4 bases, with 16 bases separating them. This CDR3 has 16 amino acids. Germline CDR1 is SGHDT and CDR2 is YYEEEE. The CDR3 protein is CASSLANQGFGYGYTF. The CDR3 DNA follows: TGTGCCAGCAGCTTGGCCAATCAGGGGTTCGGCTATGGCTACACCTTC.

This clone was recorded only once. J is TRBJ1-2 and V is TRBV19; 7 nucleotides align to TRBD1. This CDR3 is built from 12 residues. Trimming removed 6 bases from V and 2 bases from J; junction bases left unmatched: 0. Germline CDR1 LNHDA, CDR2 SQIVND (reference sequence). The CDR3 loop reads CASRQGNYGYTF. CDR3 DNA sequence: TGTGCCAGTAGACAGGGGAACTATGGCTACACCTTC.

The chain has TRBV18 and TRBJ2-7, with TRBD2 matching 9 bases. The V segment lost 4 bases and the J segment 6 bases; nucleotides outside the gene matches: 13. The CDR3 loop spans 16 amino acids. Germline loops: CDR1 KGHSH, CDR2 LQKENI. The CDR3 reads CASSLQRAGGTGEQYF. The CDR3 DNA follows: TGTGCCAGCTCACTACAACGGGCGGGAGGGACCGGCGAGCAGTACTTC.

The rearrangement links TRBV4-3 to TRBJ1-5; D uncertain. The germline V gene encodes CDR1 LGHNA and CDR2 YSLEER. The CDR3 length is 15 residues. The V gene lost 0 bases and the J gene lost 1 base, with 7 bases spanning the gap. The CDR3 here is CASSQDNYSNQPQHF. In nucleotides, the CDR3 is TGCGCCAGCAGCCAAGATAACTACAGCAATCAGCCCCAGCATTTT.

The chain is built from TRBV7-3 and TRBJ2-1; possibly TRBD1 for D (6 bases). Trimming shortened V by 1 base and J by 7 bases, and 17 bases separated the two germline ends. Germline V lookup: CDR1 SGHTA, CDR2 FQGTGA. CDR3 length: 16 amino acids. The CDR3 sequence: CASSLRGRGTVNEQFF. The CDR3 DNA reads TGTGCCAGCAGCTTAAGGGGCAGGGGCACGGTAAATGAGCAGTTCTTC. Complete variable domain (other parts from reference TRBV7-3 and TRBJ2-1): GAGVSQTPSNKVTEKGKYVELRCDPISGHTALYWYRQSLGQGPEFLIYFQGTGAADDSGLPNDRFFAVRPEGSVSTLKIQRTERGDSAVYLCASSLRGRGTVNEQFFGPGTRLTVL.

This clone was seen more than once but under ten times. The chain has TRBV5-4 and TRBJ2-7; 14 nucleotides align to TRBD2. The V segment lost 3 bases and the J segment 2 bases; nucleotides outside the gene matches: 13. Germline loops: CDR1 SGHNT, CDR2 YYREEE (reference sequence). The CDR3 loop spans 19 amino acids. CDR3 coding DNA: TGTGCCAGCAGCTCTAAAACGGGACTAGCGGGAGCCAGGGCCTACGAGCAGTACTTC. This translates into CASSSKTGLAGARAYEQYF.

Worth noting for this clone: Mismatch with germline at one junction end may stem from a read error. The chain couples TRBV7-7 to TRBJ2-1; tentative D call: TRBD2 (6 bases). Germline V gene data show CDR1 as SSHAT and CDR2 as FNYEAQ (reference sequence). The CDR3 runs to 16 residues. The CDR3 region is CASSLRGPSARNEQFF. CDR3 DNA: TGTGCTAGCAGCTTAAGAGGCCCTAGCGCGAGAAATGAGCAGTTCTTC.

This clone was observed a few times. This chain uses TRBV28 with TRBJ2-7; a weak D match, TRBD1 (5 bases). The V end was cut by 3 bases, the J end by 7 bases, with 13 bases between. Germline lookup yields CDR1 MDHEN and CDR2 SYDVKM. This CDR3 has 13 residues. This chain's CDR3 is CASSLTREREQYF. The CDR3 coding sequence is TGTGCCAGCAGTTTGACCAGGGAACGGGAGCAGTACTTC.

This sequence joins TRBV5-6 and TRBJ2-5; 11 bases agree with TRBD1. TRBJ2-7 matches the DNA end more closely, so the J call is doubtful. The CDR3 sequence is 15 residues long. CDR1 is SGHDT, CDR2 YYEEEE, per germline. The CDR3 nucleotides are TGTGCCAGCACCCCCGGGACAGGGGGGACCTACGAGCAGTACTTC. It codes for CASTPGTGGTYEQYF.

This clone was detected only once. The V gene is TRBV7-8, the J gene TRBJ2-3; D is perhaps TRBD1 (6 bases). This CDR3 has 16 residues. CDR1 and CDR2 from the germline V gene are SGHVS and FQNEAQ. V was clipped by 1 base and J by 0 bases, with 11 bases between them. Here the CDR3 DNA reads TGTGCCAGCAGCTTAGTGTCGCAGGGGAGCACAGATACGCAGTATTTT. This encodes CASSLVSQGSTDTQYF.

The CDR3 nucleotides are TGTGCCAGCTCGTCCAGGGACAACTCTGGAAACACCATATATTTT. Translated: CASSSRDNSGNTIYF. The rearrangement joins TRBV18 to TRBJ1-3; D might be TRBD1 (6 bases). Germline values: CDR1 KGHSH, CDR2 LQKENI. CDR3 length: 15 residues. V gave up 6 bases and J gave up 0 bases, with 12 bases separating them.

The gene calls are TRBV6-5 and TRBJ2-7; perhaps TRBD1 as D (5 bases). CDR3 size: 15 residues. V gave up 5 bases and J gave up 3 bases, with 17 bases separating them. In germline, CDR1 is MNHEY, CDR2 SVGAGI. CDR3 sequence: CASSNGMTAFYEQYF. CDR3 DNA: TGTGCCAGCAGTAATGGGATGACAGCTTTCTACGAGCAGTACTTC.

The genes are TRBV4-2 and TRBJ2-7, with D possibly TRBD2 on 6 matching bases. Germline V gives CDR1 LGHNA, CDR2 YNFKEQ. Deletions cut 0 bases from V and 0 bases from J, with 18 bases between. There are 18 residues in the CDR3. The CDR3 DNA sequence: TGTGCCAGCAGCCAAGACCTGCCAATAGCGGTTCCCTCCTACGAGCAGTACTTC. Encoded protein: CASSQDLPIAVPSYEQYF.

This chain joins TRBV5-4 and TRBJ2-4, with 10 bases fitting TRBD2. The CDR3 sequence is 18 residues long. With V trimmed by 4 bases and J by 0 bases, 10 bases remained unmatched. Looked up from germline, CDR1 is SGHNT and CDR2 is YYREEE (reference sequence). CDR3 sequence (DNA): TGTGCCAGCAGCCAGCGGGAGGGGGGTGTTATAGCCAAAAACATTCAGTACTTC. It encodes CASSQREGGVIAKNIQYF.

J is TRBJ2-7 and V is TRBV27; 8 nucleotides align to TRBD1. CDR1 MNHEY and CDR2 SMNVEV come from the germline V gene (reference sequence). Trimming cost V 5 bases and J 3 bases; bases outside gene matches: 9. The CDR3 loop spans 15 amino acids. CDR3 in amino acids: CASSPRDRPFYEQYF. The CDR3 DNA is TGTGCCAGCAGTCCCCGGGACAGGCCTTTCTACGAGCAGTACTTC.

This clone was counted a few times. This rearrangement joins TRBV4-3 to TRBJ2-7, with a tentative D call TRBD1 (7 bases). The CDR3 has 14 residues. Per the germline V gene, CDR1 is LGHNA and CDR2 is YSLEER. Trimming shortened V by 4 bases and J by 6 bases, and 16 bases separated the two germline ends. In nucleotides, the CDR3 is TGCGCCAGCAGCCGCGTCTCAGGGGGAGGCGAGCAGTACTTC. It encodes CASSRVSGGGEQYF.

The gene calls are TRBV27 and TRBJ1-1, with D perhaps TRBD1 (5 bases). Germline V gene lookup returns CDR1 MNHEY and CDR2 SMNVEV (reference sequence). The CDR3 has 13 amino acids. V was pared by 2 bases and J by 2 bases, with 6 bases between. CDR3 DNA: TGTGCCAGCAGTTTAGGGGCAAACACTGAAGCTTTCTTT. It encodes CASSLGANTEAFF.